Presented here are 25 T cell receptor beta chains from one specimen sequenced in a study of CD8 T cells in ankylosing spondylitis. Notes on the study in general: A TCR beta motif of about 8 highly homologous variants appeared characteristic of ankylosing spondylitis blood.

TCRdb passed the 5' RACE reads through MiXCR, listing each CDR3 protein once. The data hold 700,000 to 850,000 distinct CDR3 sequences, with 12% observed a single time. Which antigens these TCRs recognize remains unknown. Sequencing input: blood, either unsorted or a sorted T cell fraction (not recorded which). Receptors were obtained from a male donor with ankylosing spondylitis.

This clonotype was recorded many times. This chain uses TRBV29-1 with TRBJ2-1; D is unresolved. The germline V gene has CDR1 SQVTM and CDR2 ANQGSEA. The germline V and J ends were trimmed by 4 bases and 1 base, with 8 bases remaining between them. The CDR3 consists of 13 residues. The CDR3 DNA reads TGCAGCGTTGGCGTCGATTCCTACAATGAGCAGTTCTTC. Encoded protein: CSVGVDSYNEQFF.

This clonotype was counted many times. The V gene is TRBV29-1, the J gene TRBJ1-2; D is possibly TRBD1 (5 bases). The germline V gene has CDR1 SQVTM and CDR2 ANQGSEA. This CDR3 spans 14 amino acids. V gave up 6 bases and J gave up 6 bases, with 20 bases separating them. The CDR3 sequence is CSVLGPARENGYTF. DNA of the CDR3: TGCAGCGTCCTAGGGCCGGCCAGGGAAAATGGCTACACCTTC.

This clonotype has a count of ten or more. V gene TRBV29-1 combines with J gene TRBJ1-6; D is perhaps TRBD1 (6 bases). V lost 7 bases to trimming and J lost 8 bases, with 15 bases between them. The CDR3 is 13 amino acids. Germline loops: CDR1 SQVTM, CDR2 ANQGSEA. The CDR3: CSARGGSDSPLHF. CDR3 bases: TGCAGCGCCCGAGGGGGAAGTGATTCACCCCTCCACTTT.

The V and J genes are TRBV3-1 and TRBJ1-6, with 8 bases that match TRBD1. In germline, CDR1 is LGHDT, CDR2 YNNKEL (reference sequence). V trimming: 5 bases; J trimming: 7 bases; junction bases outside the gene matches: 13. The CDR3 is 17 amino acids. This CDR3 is CASSKSSGGQGNSPLHF. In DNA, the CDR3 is TGTGCCAGCAGCAAGTCTTCGGGAGGACAGGGCAATTCACCCCTCCACTTT.

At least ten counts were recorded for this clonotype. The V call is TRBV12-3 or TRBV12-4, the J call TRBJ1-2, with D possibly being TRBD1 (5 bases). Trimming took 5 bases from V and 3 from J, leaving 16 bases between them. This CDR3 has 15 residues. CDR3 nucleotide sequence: TGTGCCAGCAGTACATCGGGACGGGGGGACTATGGCTACACCTTC. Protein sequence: CASSTSGRGDYGYTF.

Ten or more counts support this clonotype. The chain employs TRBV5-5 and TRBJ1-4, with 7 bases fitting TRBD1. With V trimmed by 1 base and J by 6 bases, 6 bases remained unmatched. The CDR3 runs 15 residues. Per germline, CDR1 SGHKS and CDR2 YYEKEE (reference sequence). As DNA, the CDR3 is TGTGCCAGCAGCTTGTGGGGACAGCCGGATGAAAAACTGTTTTTT. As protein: CASSLWGQPDEKLFF. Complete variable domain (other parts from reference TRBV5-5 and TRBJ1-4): DAGVTQSPTHLIKTRGQQVTLRCSPISGHKSVSWYQQVLGQGPQFIFQYYEKEERGRGNFPDRFSARQFPNYSSELNVNALLLGDSALYLCASSLWGQPDEKLFFGSGTQLSVL.

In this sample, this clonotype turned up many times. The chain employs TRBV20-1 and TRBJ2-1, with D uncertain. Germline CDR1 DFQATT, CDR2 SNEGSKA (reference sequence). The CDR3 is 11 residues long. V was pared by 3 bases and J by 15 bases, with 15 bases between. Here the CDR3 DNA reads TGCAGTGCTAGTGTGGAACGAGGTGCGTTCTTC. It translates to CSASVERGAFF.

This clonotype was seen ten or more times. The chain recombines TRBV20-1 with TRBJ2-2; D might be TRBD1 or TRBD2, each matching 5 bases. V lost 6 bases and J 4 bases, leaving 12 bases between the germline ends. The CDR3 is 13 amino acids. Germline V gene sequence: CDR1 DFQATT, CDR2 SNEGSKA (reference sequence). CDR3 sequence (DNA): TGCAGTGCCAGACAAGGGACCACCGGGGAGCTGTTTTTT. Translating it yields CSARQGTTGELFF.

This chain's CDR3 is CSVGVRVGETQYF. CDR3 nucleotides: TGCAGCGTTGGGGTCAGGGTTGGTGAGACCCAGTACTTC. The chain links TRBV29-1 to TRBJ2-5, with D maybe TRBD1 (5 bases). With 4 bases removed from V and 5 bases from J, the gap between germline ends came to 14 bases. The CDR3 length is 13 residues. Germline V lookup: CDR1 SQVTM, CDR2 ANQGSEA.

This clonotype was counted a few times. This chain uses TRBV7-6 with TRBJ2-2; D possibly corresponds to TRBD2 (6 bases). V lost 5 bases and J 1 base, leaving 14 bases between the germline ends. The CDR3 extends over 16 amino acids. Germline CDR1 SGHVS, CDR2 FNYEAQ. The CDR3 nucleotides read TGTGCCAGCAGCGCACAGCTAGCGAGGAACACCGGGGAGCTGTTTTTT. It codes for CASSAQLARNTGELFF.

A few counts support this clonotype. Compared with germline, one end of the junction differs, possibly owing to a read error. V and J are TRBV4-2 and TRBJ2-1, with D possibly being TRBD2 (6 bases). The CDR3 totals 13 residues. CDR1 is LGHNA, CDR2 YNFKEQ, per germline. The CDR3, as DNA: TGTGCCAGCACCCAACCCCGGGGAGGTGAGCAGTTCTTC. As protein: CASTQPRGGEQFF.

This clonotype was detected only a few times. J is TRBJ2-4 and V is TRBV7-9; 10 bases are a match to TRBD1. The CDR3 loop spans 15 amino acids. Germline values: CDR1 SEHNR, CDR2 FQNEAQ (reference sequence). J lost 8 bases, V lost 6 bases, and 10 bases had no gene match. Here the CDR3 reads CASSRTGGGSDIQYF. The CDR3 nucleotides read TGTGCCAGCAGTCGGACAGGGGGAGGATCGGACATTCAGTACTTC.

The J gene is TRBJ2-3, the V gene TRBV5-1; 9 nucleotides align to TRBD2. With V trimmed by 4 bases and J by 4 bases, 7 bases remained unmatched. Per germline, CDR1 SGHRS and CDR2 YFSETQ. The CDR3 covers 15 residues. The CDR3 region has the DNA TGCGCCAGCAGCGTCGCGGGGGGGGGTCCAGATACGCAGTATTTT. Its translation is CASSVAGGGPDTQYF.

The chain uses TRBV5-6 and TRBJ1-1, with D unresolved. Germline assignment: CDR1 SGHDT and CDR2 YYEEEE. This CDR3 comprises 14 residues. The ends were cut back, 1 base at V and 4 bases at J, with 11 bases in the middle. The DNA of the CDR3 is TGTGCCAGCAGCTTGTTCTGGGAGAGCACTGAAGCTTTCTTT. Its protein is CASSLFWESTEAFF.

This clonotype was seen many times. CDR3 residues: CSARDSRAGAGNTIYF. CDR3 DNA: TGCAGTGCTAGAGATAGTCGGGCGGGAGCTGGAAACACCATATATTTT. The J gene is TRBJ1-3, the V gene TRBV20-1; D is ambiguous. Per germline, CDR1 DFQATT and CDR2 SNEGSKA (reference sequence). CDR3 size: 16 residues. V was shortened by 0 bases and J by 2 bases, with 14 bases between the two germline ends.

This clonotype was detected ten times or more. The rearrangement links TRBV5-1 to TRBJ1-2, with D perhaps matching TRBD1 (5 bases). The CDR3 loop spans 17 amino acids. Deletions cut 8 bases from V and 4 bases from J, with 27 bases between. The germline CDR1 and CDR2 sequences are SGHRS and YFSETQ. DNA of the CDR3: TGCGCCAGTAGAAGAGGGGCAGGGCTAACCCGTCTCTATGGCTACACCTTC. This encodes CASRRGAGLTRLYGYTF.

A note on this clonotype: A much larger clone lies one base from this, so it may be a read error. CDR3 sequence: CCARDTFDGQGNSPLHF. The DNA for the CDR3 is TGCTGTGCTAGAGACACTTTTGACGGACAGGGGAATTCACCCCTCCACTTT. This chain links TRBV20-1 with TRBJ1-6; TRBD1 matches at 9 bases. Germline V CDR1 and CDR2: DFQATT, SNEGSKA (reference sequence). The CDR3 length is 17 residues.

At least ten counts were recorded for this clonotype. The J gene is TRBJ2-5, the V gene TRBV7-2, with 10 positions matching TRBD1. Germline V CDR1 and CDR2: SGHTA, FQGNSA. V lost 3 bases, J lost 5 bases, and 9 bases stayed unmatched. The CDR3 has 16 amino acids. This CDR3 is CASSFPRQGAGETQYF. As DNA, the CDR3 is TGTGCCAGCAGCTTTCCGCGACAGGGGGCTGGGGAGACCCAGTACTTC.

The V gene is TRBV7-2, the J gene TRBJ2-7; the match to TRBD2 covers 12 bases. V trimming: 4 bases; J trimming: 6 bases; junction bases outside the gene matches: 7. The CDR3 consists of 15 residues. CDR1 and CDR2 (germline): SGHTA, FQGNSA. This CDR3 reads CASSSTSGRIGEQYF. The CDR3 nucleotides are TGTGCCAGCAGCTCCACTAGCGGGAGGATCGGCGAGCAGTACTTC.

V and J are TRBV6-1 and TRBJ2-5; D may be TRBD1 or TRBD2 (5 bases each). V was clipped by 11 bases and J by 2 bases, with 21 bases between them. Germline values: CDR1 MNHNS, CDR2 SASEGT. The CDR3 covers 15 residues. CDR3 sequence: CASRPPRDLQETQYF. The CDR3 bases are TGTGCCTCGAGGCCCCCCAGGGACCTTCAAGAGACCCAGTACTTC.

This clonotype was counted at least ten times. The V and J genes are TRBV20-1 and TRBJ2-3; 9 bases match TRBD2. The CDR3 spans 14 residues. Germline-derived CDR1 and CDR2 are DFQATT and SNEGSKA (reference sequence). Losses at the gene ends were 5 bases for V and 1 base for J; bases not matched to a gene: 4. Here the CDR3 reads CSAVASGGTDTQYF. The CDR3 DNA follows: TGCAGTGCTGTTGCTAGCGGGGGCACAGATACGCAGTATTTT.

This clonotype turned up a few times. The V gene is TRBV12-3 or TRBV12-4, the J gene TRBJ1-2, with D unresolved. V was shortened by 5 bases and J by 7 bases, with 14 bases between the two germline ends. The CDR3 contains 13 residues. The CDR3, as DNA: TGTGCCAGCAGTCCCGGACCGATACGTGGCTACACCTTC. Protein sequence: CASSPGPIRGYTF.

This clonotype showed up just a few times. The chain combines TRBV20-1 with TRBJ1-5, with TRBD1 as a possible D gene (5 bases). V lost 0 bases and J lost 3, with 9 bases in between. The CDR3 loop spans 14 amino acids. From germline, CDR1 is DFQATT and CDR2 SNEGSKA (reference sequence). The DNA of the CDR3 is TGCAGTGCTAGAGAGGGACCGACCAATCAGCCCCAGCATTTT. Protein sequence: CSAREGPTNQPQHF.

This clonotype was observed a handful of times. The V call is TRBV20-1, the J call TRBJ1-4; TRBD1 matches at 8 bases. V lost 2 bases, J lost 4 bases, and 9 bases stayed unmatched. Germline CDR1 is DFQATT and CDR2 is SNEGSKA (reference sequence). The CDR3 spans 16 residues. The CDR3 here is CSARQTGVRFNEKLFF. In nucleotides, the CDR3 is TGCAGTGCTAGACAGACAGGGGTACGATTTAATGAAAAACTGTTTTTT.

The CDR3 spells CSASGLVSYEQYF. CDR3 nucleotides: TGCAGTGCTAGCGGGCTGGTCAGCTACGAGCAGTACTTC. The gene calls are TRBV20-1 and TRBJ2-7; D is uncertain. The CDR3 sequence is 13 residues long. V gave up 3 bases and J gave up 3 bases, with 12 bases separating them. Germline CDR1 DFQATT, CDR2 SNEGSKA (reference sequence).